This T cell receptor beta chain was retrieved from a study of cytotoxic CD8 clonotypes in ibrutinib-treated CLL. Study-wide results and limits: Clonality rose at ibrutinib response, held steady in sustained remission, and fell toward baseline at progression.

Clones were sequenced by immunoSEQ multiplex PCR, and TCRdb holds only the in-frame ones, with some missing. Among hundreds of thousands of clones listed, about four fifths were seen once. CDR1 and CDR2 from the germline V gene are MGHDK and SYGVNS. There are 15 residues in the CDR3. V was clipped by 4 bases and J by 0 bases, with 7 bases between them. This clone was observed once. Its target is unknown. The material sequenced was PBMCs, taken after 12 months of ibrutinib treatment. The receptor comes from a human donor with chronic lymphocytic leukemia. The chain uses TRBV25-1 and TRBJ2-6; D is undetermined. The CDR3 is CASSGPSSGANVLTF. The CDR3 region has the DNA TGTGCCAGCAGTGGTCCCAGCTCTGGGGCCAACGTCCTGACTTTC.